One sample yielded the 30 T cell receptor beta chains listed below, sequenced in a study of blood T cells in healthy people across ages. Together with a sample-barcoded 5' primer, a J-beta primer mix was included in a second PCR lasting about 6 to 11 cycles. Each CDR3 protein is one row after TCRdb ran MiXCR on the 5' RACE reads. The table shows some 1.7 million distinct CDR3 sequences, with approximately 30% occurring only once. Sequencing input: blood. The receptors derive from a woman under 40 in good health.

This chain's CDR3 is CSARATASVYNEQFF. The CDR3 DNA is TGCAGTGCTAGAGCTACGGCTAGCGTCTACAATGAGCAGTTCTTC. This chain joins TRBV20-1 and TRBJ2-1, with D possibly being TRBD2 (6 bases). This CDR3 comprises 15 residues. The V end was cut by 1 base, the J end by 3 bases, with 13 bases between. Germline V lookup: CDR1 DFQATT, CDR2 SNEGSKA (reference sequence).

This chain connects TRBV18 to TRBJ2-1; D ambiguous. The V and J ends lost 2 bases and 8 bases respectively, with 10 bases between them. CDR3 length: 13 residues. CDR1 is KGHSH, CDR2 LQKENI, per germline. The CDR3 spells CASSPEVQDEQFF. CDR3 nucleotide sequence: TGTGCCAGCTCACCAGAGGTCCAGGATGAGCAGTTCTTC.

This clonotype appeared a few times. The CDR3: CASSSARDSQTDTQYF. The CDR3 DNA reads as TGCGCCAGCAGCTCAGCCCGGGACAGTCAAACAGATACGCAGTATTTT. This chain connects TRBV5-1 to TRBJ2-3; the match to TRBD1 covers 7 bases. CDR3 length: 16 amino acids. The V gene's germline CDR1 is SGHRS and CDR2 YFSETQ. The trim removed 3 bases at V and 3 bases at J, leaving 10 bases unmatched.

Here the CDR3 DNA reads TGTGCCAGCAGCGATCAACTAAGTTCCTACAATGAGCAGTACTTC. Translation gives CASSDQLSSYNEQYF. The chain employs TRBV7-2 and TRBJ2-4; no clear D. Per germline, CDR1 SGHTA and CDR2 FQGNSA. The CDR3 spans 15 residues. V gave up 5 bases and J gave up 13 bases, with 24 bases separating them.

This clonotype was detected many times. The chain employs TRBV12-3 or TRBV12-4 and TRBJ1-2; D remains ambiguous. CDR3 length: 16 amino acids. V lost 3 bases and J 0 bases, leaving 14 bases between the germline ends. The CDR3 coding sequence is TGTGCCAGCAGTTTTGAGCCGCCTGAGGCTAACTATGGCTACACCTTC. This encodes CASSFEPPEANYGYTF.

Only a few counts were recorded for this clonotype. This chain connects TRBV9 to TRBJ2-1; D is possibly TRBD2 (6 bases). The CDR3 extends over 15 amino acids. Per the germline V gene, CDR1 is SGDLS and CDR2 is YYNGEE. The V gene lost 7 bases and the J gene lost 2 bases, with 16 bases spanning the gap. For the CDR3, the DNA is TGTGCCAGCTCCAAGGGAGCGGGCCCCTACAATGAGCAGTTCTTC. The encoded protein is CASSKGAGPYNEQFF. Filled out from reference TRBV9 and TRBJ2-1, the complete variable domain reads DSGVTQTPKHLITATGQRVTLRCSPRSGDLSVYWYQQSLDQGLQFLIQYYNGEERAKGNILERFSAQQFPDLHSELNLSSLELGDSALYFCASSKGAGPYNEQFFGPGTRLTVL.

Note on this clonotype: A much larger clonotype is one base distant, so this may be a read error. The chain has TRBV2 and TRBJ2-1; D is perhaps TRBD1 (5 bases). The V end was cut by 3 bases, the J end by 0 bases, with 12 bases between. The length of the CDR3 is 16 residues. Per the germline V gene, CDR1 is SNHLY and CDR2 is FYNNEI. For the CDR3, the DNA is TGTGCCAGCAGTGAGAAGGGGCTGTCCTCCTACAATGAGCAGTTCTTC. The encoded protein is CASSEKGLSSYNEQFF.

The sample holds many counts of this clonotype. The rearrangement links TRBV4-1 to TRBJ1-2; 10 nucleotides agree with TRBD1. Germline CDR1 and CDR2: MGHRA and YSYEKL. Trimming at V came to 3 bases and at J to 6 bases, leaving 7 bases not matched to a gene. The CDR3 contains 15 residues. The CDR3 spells CASSHPGQGLNGYTF. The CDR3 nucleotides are TGCGCCAGCAGCCACCCGGGACAGGGGTTGAATGGCTACACCTTC.

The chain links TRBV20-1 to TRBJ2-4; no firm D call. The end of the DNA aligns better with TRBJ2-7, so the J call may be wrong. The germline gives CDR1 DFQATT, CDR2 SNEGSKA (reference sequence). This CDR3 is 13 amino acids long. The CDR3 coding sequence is TGCAGTGCCCCACTGTCACACGATTACGAGCAGTACTTC. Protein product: CSAPLSHDYEQYF.

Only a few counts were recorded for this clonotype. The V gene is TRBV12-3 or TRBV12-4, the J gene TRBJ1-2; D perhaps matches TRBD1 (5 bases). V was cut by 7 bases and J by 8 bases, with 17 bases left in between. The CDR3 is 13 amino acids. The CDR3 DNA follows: TGTGCCAGCACCGCGGGGGGGAAGGGCGGCTACACCTTC. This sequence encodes CASTAGGKGGYTF.

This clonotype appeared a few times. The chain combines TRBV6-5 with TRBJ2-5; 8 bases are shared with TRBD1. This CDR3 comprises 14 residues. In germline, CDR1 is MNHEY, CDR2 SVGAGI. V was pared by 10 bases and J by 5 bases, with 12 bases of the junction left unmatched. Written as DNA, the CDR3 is TGTGCCAACACGGTAGCACAGGGGGTGGAGACCCAGTACTTC. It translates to CANTVAQGVETQYF.

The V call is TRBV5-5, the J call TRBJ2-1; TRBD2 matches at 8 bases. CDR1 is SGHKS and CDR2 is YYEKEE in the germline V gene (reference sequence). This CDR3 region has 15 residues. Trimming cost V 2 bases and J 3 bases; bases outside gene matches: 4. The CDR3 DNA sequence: TGTGCCAGCAGCTTACCTAGCGGGCTCTACAATGAGCAGTTCTTC. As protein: CASSLPSGLYNEQFF.

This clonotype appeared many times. CDR3 amino acids: CASSPGPGETQYF. In nucleotides, the CDR3 is TGTGCCAGCAGCCCGGGACCCGGTGAGACCCAGTACTTC. The V gene is TRBV11-3, the J gene TRBJ2-5; D tentatively fits TRBD1 or TRBD2 (5 bases each). Between the trimmed V and J ends, which lost 5 bases and 5 bases, there was a span of 12 bases. CDR1 and CDR2 from the germline V gene are SGHNT and YENEEA. The CDR3 runs to 13 residues.

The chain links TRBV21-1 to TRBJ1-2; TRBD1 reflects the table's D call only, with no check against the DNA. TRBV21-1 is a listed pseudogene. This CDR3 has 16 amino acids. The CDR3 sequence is CASSKGGAVANYGYTF. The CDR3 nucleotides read TGTGCCAGCAGCAAAGGTGGGGCAGTAGCTAACTATGGCTACACCTTC.

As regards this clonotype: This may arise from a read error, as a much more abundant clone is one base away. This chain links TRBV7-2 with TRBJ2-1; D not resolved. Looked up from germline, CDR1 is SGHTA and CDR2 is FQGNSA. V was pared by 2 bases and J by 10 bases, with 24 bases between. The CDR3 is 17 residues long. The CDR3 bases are TGTGCCAGCAGCTTATTATACAGCTCTTCAGGCGGCTCCGAGCAGTTCTTC. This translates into CASSLLYSSSGGSEQFF.

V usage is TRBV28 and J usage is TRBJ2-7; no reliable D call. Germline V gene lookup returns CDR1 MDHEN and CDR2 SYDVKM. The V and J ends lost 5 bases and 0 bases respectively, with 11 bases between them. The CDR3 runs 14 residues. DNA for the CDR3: TGTGCCAGCAGTACGGACCGGAACTCCTACGAGCAGTACTTC. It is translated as CASSTDRNSYEQYF.

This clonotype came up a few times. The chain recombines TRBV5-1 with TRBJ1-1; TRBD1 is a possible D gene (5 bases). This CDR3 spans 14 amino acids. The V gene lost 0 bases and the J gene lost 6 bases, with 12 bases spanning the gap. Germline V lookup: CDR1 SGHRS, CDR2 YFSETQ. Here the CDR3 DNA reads TGCGCCAGCAGCTTGGACAGGTATGGAGCTGAAGCTTTCTTT. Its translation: CASSLDRYGAEAFF.

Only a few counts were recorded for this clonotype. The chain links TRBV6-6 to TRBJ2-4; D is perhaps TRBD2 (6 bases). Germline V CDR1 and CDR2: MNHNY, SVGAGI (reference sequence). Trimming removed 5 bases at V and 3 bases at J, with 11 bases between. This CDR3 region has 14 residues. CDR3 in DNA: TGTGCCAGCAGTCACCAGGGAGGCAAAAACATTCAGTACTTC. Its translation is CASSHQGGKNIQYF.

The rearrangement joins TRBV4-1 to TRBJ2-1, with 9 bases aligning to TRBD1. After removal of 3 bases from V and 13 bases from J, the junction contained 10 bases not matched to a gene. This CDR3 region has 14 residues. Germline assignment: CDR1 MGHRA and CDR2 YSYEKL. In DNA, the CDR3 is TGCGCCAGCAGCCACGACAGGGGGTCGGAGACCCAGTTCTTC. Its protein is CASSHDRGSETQFF.

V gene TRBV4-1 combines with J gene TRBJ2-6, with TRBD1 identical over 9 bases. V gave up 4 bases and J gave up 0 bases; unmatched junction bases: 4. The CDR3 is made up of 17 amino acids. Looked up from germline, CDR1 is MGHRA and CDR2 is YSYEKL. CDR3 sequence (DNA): TGCGCCAGCAGCCTGGGACAGGGTATCTCTGGGGCCAACGTCCTGACTTTC. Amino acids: CASSLGQGISGANVLTF.

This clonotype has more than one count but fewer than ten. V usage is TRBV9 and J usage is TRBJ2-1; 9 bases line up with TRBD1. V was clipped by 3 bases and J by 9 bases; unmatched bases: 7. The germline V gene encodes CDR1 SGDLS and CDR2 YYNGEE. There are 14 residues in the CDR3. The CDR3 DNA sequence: TGTGCCAGCAGCGCGGGGGACAGGGTCGGTGAGCAGTTCTTC. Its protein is CASSAGDRVGEQFF.

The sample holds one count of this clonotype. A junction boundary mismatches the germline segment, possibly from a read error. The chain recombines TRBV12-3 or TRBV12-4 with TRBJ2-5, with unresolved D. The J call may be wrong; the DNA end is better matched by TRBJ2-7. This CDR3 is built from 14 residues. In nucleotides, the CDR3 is TGTGCCAGCAGGTTAGGCGGAATGCCGGGCGAGCAGTACTTC. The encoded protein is CASRLGGMPGEQYF.

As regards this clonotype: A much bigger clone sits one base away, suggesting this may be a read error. This chain's CDR3 is CASSQDPSGNPYNGQFF. Written as DNA, the CDR3 is TGCGCCAGCAGCCAAGATCCGAGCGGGAACCCCTACAATGGGCAGTTCTTC. The genes are TRBV4-3 and TRBJ2-1; 7 bases line up with TRBD2. CDR3 size: 17 residues. Germline lookup yields CDR1 LGHNA and CDR2 YSLEER.

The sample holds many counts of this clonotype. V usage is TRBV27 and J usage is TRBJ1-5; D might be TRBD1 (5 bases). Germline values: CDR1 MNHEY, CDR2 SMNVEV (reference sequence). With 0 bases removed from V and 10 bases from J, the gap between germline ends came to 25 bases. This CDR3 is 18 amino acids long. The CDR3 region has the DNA TGTGCCAGCAGTTTATCGATACCGGGACCCCACTCTTGGGAACCCCAGCATTTT. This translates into CASSLSIPGPHSWEPQHF.

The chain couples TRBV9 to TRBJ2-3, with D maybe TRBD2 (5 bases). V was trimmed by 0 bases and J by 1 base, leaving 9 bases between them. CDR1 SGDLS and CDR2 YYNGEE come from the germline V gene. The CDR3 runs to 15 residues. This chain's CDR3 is CASSVDGVGTDTQYF. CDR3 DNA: TGTGCCAGCAGCGTAGACGGGGTAGGCACAGATACGCAGTATTTT.

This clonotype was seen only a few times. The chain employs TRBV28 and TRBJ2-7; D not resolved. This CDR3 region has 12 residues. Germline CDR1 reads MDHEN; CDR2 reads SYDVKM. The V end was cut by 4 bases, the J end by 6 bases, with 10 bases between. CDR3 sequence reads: CASSSVTVEQYF. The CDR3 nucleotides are TGTGCCAGCAGTTCCGTAACAGTCGAGCAGTACTTC.

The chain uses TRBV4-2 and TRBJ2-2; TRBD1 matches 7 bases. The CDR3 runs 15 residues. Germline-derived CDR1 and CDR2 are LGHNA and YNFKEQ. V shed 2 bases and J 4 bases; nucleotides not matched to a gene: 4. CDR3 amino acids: CASSQSRTGTGELFF. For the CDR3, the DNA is TGTGCCAGCAGCCAATCGAGGACAGGCACCGGGGAGCTGTTTTTT.

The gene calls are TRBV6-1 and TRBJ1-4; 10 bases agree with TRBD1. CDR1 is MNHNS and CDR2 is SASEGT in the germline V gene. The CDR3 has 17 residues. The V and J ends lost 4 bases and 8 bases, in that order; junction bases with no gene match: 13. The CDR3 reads CASSATIGTGVIEKLFF. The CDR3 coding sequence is TGTGCCAGCAGTGCAACCATCGGGACAGGGGTGATCGAAAAACTGTTTTTT.

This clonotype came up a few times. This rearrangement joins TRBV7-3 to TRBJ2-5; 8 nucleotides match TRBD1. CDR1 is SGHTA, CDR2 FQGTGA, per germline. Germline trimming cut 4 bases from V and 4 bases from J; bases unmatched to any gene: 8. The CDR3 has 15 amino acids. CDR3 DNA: TGTGCCAGCAGCTACACGACAGGGGCGGGAGAGACCCAGTACTTC. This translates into CASSYTTGAGETQYF.

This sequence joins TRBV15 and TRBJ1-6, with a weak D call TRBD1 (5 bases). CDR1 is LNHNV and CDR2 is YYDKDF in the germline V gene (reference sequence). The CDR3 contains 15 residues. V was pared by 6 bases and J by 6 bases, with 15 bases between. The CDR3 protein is CATRSYKGTNSPLHF. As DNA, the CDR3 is TGTGCCACCAGATCCTATAAGGGGACTAATTCACCCCTCCACTTT.